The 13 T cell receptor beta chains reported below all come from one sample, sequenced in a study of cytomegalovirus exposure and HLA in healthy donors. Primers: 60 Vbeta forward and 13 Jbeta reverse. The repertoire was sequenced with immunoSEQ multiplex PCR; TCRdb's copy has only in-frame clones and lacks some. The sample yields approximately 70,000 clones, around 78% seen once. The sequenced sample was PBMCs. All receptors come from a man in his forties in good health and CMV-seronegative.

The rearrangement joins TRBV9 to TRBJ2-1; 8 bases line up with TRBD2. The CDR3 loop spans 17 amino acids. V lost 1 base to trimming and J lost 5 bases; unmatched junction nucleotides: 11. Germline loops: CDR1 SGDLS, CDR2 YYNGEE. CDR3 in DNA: TGTGCCAGCAGCGTAACCGGGGGGGCCCTCGGCCACAATGAGCAGTTCTTC. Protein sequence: CASSVTGGALGHNEQFF.

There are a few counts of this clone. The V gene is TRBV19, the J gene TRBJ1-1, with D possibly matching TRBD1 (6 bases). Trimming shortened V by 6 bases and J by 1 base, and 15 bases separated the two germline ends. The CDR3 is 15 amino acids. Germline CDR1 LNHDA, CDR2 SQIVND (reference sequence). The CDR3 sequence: CASRLRDTKNTEAFF. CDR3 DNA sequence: TGTGCCAGTAGACTCCGGGACACGAAGAACACTGAAGCTTTCTTT.

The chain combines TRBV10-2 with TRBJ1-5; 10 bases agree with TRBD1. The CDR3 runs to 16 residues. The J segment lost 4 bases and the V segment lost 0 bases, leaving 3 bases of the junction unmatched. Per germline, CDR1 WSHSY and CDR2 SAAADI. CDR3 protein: CASSESRGQGNQPQHF. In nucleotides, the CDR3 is TGCGCCAGCAGTGAGTCTAGGGGACAGGGGAATCAGCCCCAGCATTTT.

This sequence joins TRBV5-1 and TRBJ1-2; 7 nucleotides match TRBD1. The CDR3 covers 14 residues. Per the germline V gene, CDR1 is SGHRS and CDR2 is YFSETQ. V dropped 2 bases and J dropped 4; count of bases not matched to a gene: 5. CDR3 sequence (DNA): TGCGCCAGCAGCTTCGGGACAGCTAGCTATGGCTACACCTTC. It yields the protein CASSFGTASYGYTF.

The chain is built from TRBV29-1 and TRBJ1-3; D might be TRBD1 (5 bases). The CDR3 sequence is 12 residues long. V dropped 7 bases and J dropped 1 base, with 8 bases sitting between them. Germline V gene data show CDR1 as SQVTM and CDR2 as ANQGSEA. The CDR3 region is CSARESGNTIYF. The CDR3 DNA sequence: TGCAGCGCCAGGGAATCTGGAAACACCATATATTTT.

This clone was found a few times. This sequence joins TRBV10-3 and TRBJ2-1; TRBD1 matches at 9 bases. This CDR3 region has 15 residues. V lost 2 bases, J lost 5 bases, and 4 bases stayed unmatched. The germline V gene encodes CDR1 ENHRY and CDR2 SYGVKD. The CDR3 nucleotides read TGTGCCATCAGTGAGGGACAGGGGAGAAACAATGAGCAGTTCTTC. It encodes CAISEGQGRNNEQFF.

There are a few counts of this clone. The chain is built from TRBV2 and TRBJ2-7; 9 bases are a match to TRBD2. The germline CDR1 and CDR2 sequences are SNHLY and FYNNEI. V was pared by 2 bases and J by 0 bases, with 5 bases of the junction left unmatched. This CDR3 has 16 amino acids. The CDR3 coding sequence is TGTGCCAGCAGTGAACCACTAGCGGGTAACTCCTACGAGCAGTACTTC. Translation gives CASSEPLAGNSYEQYF.

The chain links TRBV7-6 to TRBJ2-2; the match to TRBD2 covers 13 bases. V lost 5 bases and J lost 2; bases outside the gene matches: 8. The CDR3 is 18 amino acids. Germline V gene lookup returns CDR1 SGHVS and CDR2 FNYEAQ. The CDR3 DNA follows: TGTGCCAGCAGCGGAAGACTAGCGGGGGGAAAAAACACCGGGGAGCTGTTTTTT. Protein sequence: CASSGRLAGGKNTGELFF.

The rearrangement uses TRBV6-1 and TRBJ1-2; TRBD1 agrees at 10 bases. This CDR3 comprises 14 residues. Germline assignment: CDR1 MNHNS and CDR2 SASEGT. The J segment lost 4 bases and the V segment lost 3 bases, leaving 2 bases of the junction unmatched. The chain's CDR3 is CASSDGDRGYGYTF. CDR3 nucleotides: TGTGCCAGCAGTGATGGGGACAGGGGCTATGGCTACACCTTC.

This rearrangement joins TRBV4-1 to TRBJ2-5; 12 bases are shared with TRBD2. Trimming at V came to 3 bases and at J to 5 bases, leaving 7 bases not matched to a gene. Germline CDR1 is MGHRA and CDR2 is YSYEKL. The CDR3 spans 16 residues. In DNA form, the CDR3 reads TGCGCCAGCAGCCACATATGGACTAGCGGGGTGGAGACCCAGTACTTC. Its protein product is CASSHIWTSGVETQYF.

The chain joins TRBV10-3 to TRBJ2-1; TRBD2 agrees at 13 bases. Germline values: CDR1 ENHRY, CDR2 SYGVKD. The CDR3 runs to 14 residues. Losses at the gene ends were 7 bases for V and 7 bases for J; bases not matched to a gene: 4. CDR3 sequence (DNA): TGTGCCATCACCCGGACTAGCGGGAGTAATGAGCAGTTCTTC. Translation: CAITRTSGSNEQFF.

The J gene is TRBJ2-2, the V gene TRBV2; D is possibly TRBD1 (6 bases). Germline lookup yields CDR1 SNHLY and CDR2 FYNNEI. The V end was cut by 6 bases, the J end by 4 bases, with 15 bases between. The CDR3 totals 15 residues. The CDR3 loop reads CASRVNRASTGELFF. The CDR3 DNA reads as TGTGCCAGCAGGGTAAACAGGGCGAGCACCGGGGAGCTGTTTTTT.

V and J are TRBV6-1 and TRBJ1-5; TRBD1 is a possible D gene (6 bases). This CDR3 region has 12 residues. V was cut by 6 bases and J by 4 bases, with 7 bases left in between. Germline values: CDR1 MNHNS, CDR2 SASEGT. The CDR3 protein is CASRGTNQPQHF. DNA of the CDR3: TGTGCCAGCAGAGGGACAAATCAGCCCCAGCATTTT.